Listed here is a single T cell receptor (beta chain). Its target is not known. The CDR3 totals 16 residues. V lost 0 bases and J lost 5, with 16 bases in between. Germline values: CDR1 LNHNV, CDR2 YYDKDF (reference sequence). TCRdb ran MiXCR on the reads and lists one entry per CDR3 protein. In the table there are approximately 110,000 distinct CDR3 sequences, roughly 41% of which are singletons. This sample is drawn from a study of T cell repertoires in cytomegalovirus infection. The wider study: Selected CMV epitopes included recently identified HLA-C-restricted ones as well as well-studied HLA-B-restricted ones. TCR beta signatures that were public indicated CMV infection and matching HLA type. General study results and limits: HLA-C-restricted CMV-specific TCR beta clonotypes were dominant in the ex vivo response. Cumulative public TCR beta family frequency identified CMV carriers with the relevant HLA.

J is TRBJ2-5 and V is TRBV15; D possibly matches TRBD1 or TRBD2 (5 bases each). The TCR sequence derives from a human donor in good health (CMV status not recorded). Some clones in this sample may be carry-over from other donors' samples. The input for sequencing was CD8+ T cells from cultured PBMCs, taken from culture after CMV antigen stimulation. The CDR3 sequence is CATSRDRGELRETQYF. The DNA for the CDR3 is TGTGCCACCAGCAGAGATCGAGGGGAACTCCGGGAGACCCAGTACTTC.